This T cell receptor (beta chain) was captured in a study of T cell responses to AZD1222 COVID-19 vaccine. Only in-frame clones appear in the TCRdb table, and some are missing; sequencing was by immunoSEQ multiplex PCR. The data contain about 200,000 clones, roughly nine tenths of them singletons. Germline CDR1 and CDR2: MNHEY and SVGEGT. Trimming removed 2 bases at V and 3 bases at J, with 10 bases between. CDR3 length: 15 amino acids. This specimen was peripheral blood, taken 28 days after the second AZD1222 dose. The rearrangement links TRBV6-2 or TRBV6-3 to TRBJ1-4; D is perhaps TRBD1 (5 bases). This sequence originates from an adult who received the AZD1222 COVID-19 vaccine. The CDR3 DNA reads as TGTGCCAGCAGTTACAGAGGGACGGCTAATGAAAAACTGTTTTTT. Its translation: CASSYRGTANEKLFF.